Below, one T cell receptor beta chain is given with its context. The data belong to a study of blood T cell repertoires in COVID-19. In the study overall: Acute and convalescent COVID-19 samples came from the United States, Italy and Spain. PBMCs, B-cell-depleted T cells, or T cells were the source of the cDNA or gDNA that made up the material.

In the study's own analysis: Scientists estimated how many nucleated cells there were by amplifying reference gene primers. Clones were read by immunoSEQ multiplex PCR, and TCRdb kept only the in-frame ones, dropping some. That table supplies the V and J calls and clone size; D and trimming were determined from the DNA. The sample records some 200,000 clones, around 90% being singletons. The CDR3 runs to 15 residues. Germline V lookup: CDR1 LNHDA, CDR2 SQIVND (reference sequence). The V end was cut by 4 bases, the J end by 12 bases, with 21 bases between. The clonotype originates from a man aged 40-50 years with active or convalescent COVID-19. Sequencing was done on a sample of peripheral blood. The chain joins TRBV19 to TRBJ2-2; maybe TRBD2 (5 bases). CDR3 protein: CASSNRDPNRRQLFF. CDR3 nucleotides: TGTGCCAGTAGTAACCGGGATCCCAACCGGAGGCAGCTGTTTTTT.